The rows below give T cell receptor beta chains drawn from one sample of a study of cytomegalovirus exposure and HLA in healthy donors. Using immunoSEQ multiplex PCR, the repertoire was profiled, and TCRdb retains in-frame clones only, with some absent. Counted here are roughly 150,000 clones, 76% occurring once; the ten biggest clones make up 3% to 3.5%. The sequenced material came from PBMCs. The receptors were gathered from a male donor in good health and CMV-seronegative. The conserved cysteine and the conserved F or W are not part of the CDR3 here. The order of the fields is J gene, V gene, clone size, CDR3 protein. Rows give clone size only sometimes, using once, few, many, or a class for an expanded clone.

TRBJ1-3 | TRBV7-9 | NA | GRDSSGNTIY
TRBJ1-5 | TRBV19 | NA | ASTQPTGGNQPQH
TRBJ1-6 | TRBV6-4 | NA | ASSAASSYNSPLH
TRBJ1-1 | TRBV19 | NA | ASRRAHPGPTEAF
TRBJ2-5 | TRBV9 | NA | ASSGTRWVGQETQY
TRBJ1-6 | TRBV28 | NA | ASSFLGSLAISPLH
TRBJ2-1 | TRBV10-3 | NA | AISEPSADSYNEQF
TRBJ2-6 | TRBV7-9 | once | ASILPGGLGANVLT
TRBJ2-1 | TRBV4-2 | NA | ASSQDLLAGSGEQF
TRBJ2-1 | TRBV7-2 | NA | ASIPGLVYNEQF
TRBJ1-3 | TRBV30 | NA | AWSQPPRGNTIY
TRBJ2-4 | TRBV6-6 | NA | ASSTPYSREIIQY
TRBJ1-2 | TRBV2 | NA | ASSEEPTYYGYT
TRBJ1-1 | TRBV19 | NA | ASIRSSSGTEAF